This TCR beta chain was observed in a study of shared T cell receptors in the human thymus (dated by TCRdb to the early 2020s). Some background on the complete study: The study examined how the human thymus generates shared, self-reactive T-cell receptor alpha chains.

As to this clone: Its target antigen remains unknown. Per-base quality was not reported, and no clone a single base away is much larger than it.

The germline V gene (reference sequence) supplies CDR1 SEHNR and CDR2 FQNEAQ. The CDR3 covers 12 residues, taking in both the cysteine and the phenylalanine. Solely the CDR3 DNA is kept, with 36 bases framed from the first base. V loses 1 base, J loses 8 bases, and the germline ends lie 8 bases apart. The library was prepared using the immunoSEQ multiplex PCR assay. The immuneACCESS repertoire file appears here via TCRdb, limited to in-frame rearrangements. These files lack a portion of the clones; in checked studies, under half of the deficit traces to unresolved V genes, and the cause of the others is not known. For this sample the table gives 720,000 or so clones, of which 80% to 90% were detected only once. The top ten hold about 0.011% of the sample. The data also belong to a second study, concerning human thymus T cells. According to the second study: In Finland, the donors were immunologically healthy infants who were having open corrective cardiac surgery for congenital heart defects. The thymus tissue came from surgical resects taken out during corrective cardiac surgery. Both the thymic and the peripheral blood repertoires appeared to show biased V and J gene segment usage. Highly overlapping thymic TCR repertoires among unrelated individuals were reported in the related research. The study described the TCR alpha and beta repertoires in under 10 infant thymus samples and a few matching peripheral blood samples. Donor ages ranging from roughly 6 to 244 days were recorded, and 5 or 6 male and a couple of female infants were included in the cohort. Thymocytes were mechanically released from the tissue and were stored as pellets of roughly 9-30 million cells at -70 degrees C. Genomic DNA was extracted from frozen cell pellets with a QIAsymphony instrument. TCRB and TCRAD loci were amplified from a standardized quantity of quality-controlled genomic DNA using the immunoSEQ multiplex PCR assay. Amplicons spanned the V(D)J region at a length sufficient to cover the CDR3 and identify V and J genes. Amplicon sequencing was performed on an Illumina platform through the commercial immunoSEQ service. Primer bias and sequencing errors were corrected using previously described methods, and TCRAD and TCRB definitions followed the IMGT database. Repertoires were analysed with immunoSEQ Analyzer 3.0 and VDJTools, covering basic statistics, V/J segment usage, diversity estimates, rarefaction and pairwise overlap. Diversity was estimated with Chao1, ChaoE, Efron-Thisted, Shannon and inverse Simpson indices, and also on datasets down-sampled to the smallest sample. Repertoire overlap was determined by strict matching of CDR3 nucleotide sequence, V gene and J gene, and Jaccard-based multidimensional scaling clustering was applied. On average, about 800,000 unique TCRB clonotypes were obtained from thymus samples, compared with approximately 80,000 from blood samples.

The chain is assembled from TRBV7-9 and TRBJ1-1, and perhaps TRBD1 as D gene, on 6 matching bases. This receptor was obtained from a girl in the first two years of life with a congenital heart defect. Donor details come from another sample of the same person, matched by shared clones. The sequenced material came from thymocytes. The nucleotides read TGTGCCAGCAGCTTAGATACAGGGGAAGCTTTCTTT. This encodes CASSLDTGEAFF.